Each of the 3 T cell receptor beta chains below was sequenced from the same sample in a study of shared clonotypes between healthy human individuals. Measured with immunoSEQ multiplex PCR; TCRdb has only the in-frame clones, and not every one. In the table there are around 700,000 clones, 72% of which are singletons. The sample consisted of memory CD4+ T cells sorted from blood. Subset denoted: CD45RA-negative fraction. All receptors derive from a woman in her twenties or thirties in good health.

The chain carries TRBV5-1 and TRBJ1-1; D is uncertain. Trimming removed 4 bases at V and 2 bases at J, with 12 bases between. The CDR3 covers 14 residues. Looked up from germline, CDR1 is SGHRS and CDR2 is YFSETQ. CDR3 DNA sequence: TGCGCCAGCAGCCCAAAGGGAGGTAACACTGAAGCTTTCTTT. This translates into CASSPKGGNTEAFF.

The rearrangement uses TRBV5-1 and TRBJ2-5, with a weak D call TRBD1 (6 bases). Per the germline V gene, CDR1 is SGHRS and CDR2 is YFSETQ. This CDR3 comprises 16 residues. V was pared by 0 bases and J by 4 bases, with 16 bases between. The CDR3 bases are TGCGCCAGCAGCTTGGTGGGGCAGGGGCCTCGAGAGACCCAGTACTTC. Its translation: CASSLVGQGPRETQYF.

The CDR3 loop is CASSPTLSTGILDEQYF. CDR3 DNA sequence: TGCGCCAGCAGCCCAACCCTTTCGACAGGGATCCTTGACGAGCAGTACTTC. V usage is TRBV5-1 and J usage is TRBJ2-7, with 7 nucleotides matching TRBD1. Germline V gene lookup returns CDR1 SGHRS and CDR2 YFSETQ. Losses at the gene ends were 4 bases for V and 5 bases for J; bases not matched to a gene: 18. This CDR3 contains 17 residues.